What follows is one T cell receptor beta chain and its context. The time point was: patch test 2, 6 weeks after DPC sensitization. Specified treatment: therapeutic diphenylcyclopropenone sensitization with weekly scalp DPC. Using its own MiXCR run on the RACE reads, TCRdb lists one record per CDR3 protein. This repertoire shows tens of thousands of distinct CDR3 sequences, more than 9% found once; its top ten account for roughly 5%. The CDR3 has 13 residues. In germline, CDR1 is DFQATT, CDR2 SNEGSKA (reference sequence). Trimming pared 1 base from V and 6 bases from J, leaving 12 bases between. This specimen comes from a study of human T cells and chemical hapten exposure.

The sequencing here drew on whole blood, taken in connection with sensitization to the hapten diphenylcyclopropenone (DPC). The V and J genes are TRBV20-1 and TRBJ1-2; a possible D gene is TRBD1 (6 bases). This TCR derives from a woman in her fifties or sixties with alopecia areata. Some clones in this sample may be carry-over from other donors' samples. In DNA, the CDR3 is TGCAGTGCTAGAGGGGGGGCAACTAATGGCTACACCTTC. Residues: CSARGGATNGYTF.